Presented here are 4 T cell receptor beta chains from one specimen sequenced in a study of Ad26.COV2.S vaccination and SARS-CoV-2 variants. Treatment noted: roughly 18 received Ad26.COV2.S at low or high dose, single or two shots; about 5 received placebo; per-sample allocation not given. The study sampled participants on day 63 after the first vaccine or placebo injection. The protocol was immunoSEQ multiplex PCR, while the TCRdb copy is restricted to in-frame clones and leaves out a portion. Among about 410,000 clones, about 88% were seen once, and the ten largest hold around 1.8%. The sequenced sample was peripheral blood, obtained in a trial of Ad26.COV2.S vaccine versus placebo. All receptors come from a person aged 18-65 years who received the Ad26.COV2.S COVID-19 vaccine or a placebo.

The gene calls are TRBV19 and TRBJ2-1, with TRBD2 as a possible D gene (6 bases). The CDR3 covers 14 residues. Trimming stripped 2 bases from V and 9 bases from J, with 14 bases between. Germline V CDR1 and CDR2: LNHDA, SQIVND (reference sequence). The DNA of the CDR3 is TGTGCCAGTAGTATATTGGGGGGAGGCAGTGAGCAGTTCTTC. The encoded protein is CASSILGGGSEQFF.

The CDR3 sequence: CASSSQGAWNQPQHF. CDR3 nucleotides: TGTGCCAGTAGTTCACAGGGGGCGTGGAATCAGCCCCAGCATTTT. The chain joins TRBV19 to TRBJ1-5; 9 nucleotides align to TRBD1. Trimming cost V 5 bases and J 4 bases; bases outside gene matches: 6. Germline values: CDR1 LNHDA, CDR2 SQIVND (reference sequence). This CDR3 is built from 15 residues.

The chain couples TRBV7-7 to TRBJ1-5, with 7 bases fitting TRBD1. CDR3 size: 15 residues. Germline CDR1 is SSHAT and CDR2 is FNYEAQ (reference sequence). Trimming at V came to 6 bases and at J to 4 bases, leaving 9 bases not matched to a gene. The CDR3 DNA reads as TGTGCCAGCAGGGCTGACAGGGAGGAAAATCAGCCCCAGCATTTT. This gives the protein CASRADREENQPQHF.

The chain couples TRBV28 to TRBJ2-6, with 7 bases identical to TRBD2. CDR3 length: 16 amino acids. Losses at the gene ends were 1 base for V and 1 base for J; bases not matched to a gene: 1. Germline V lookup: CDR1 MDHEN, CDR2 SYDVKM. CDR3 DNA sequence: TGTGCCAGCAGTTTATACGGGGGGTCTGGGGCCAACGTCCTGACTTTC. This codes for CASSLYGGSGANVLTF.